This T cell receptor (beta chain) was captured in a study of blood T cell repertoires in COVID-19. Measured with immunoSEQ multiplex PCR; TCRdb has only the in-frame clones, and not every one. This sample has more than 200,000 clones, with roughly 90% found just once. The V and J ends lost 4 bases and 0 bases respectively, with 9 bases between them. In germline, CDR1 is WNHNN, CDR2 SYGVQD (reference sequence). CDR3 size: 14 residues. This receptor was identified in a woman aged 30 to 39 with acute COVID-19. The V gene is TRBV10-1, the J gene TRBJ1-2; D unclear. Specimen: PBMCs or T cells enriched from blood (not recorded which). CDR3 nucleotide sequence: TGCGCCAGCAGTGGATACGTAGCTAACTATGGCTACACCTTC. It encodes CASSGYVANYGYTF.